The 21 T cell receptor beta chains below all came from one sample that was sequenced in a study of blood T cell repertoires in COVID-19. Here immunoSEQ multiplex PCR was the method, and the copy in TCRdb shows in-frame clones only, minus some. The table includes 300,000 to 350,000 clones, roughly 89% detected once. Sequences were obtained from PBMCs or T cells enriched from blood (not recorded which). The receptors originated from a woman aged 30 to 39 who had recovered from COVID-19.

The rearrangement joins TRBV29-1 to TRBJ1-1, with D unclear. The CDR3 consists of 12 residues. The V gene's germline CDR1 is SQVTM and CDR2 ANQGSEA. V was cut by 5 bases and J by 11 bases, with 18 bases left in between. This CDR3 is CSVIWRSGSAFF. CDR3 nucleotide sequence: TGCAGCGTTATATGGAGGTCGGGGTCGGCTTTCTTT.

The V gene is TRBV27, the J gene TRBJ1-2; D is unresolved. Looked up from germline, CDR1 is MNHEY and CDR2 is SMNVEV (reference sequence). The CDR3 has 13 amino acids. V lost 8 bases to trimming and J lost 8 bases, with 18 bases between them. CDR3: CASGLRGRGGYTF. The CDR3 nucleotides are TGTGCCAGCGGCCTGCGAGGGCGGGGAGGCTACACCTTC.

CDR3 sequence: CASSREQGGRRGEQFF. For the CDR3, the DNA is TGTGCCAGCAGCCGCGAACAGGGGGGCCGGCGAGGTGAGCAGTTCTTC. The chain is built from TRBV14 and TRBJ2-1; 8 nucleotides match TRBD1. V dropped 4 bases and J dropped 9; count of bases not matched to a gene: 14. The CDR3 runs 16 residues. Germline lookup yields CDR1 SGHDN and CDR2 FVKESK.

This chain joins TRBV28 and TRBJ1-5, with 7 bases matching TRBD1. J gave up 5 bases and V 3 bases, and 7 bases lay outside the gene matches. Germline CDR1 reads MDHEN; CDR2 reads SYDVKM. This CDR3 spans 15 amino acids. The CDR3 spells CASSFQTGSHQPQHF. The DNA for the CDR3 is TGTGCCAGCAGTTTTCAGACAGGGTCCCATCAGCCCCAGCATTTT. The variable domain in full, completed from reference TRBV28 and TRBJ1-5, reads DVKVTQSSRYLVKRTGEKVFLECVQDMDHENMFWYRQDPGLGLRLIYFSYDVKMKEKGDIPEGYSVSREKKERFSLILESASTNQTSMYLCASSFQTGSHQPQHFGDGTRLSIL.

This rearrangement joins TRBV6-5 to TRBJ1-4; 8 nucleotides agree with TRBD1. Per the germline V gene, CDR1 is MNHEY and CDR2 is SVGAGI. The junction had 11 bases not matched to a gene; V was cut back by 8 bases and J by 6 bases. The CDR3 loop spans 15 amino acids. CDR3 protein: CASAYGTGVYEKLFF. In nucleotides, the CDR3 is TGTGCCAGCGCGTACGGGACAGGTGTATATGAAAAACTGTTTTTT.

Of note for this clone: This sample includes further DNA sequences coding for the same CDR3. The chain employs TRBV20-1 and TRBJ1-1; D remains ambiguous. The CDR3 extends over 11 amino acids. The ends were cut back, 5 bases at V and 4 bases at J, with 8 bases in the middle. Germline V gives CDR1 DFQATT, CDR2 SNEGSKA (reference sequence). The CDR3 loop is CSAPTGTEAFF. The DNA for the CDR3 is TGCAGTGCTCCGACGGGCACTGAAGCTTTCTTT.

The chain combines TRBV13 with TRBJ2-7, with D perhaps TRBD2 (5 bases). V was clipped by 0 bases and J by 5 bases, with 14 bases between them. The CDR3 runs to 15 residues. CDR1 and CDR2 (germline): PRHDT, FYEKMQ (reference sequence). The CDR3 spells CASSLGTGITDEQYF. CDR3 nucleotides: TGTGCCAGCAGCTTAGGAACCGGGATTACTGACGAGCAGTACTTC. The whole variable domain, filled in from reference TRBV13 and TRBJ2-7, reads AAGVIQSPRHLIKEKRETATLKCYPIPRHDTVYWYQQGPGQDPQFLISFYEKMQSDKGSIPDRFSAQQFSDYHSELNMSSLELGDSALYFCASSLGTGITDEQYFGPGTRLTVT.

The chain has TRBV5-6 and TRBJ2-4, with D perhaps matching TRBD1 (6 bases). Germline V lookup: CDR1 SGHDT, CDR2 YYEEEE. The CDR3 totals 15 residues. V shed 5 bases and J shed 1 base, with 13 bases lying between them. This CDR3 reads CASSPGDSAKNIQYF. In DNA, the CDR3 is TGTGCCAGCAGTCCAGGGGATAGTGCCAAAAACATTCAGTACTTC.

The CDR3 is CASSPTPGQDNEKLFF. CDR3 nucleotides: TGTGCCAGCAGTCCCACACCGGGACAGGACAATGAAAAACTGTTTTTT. This chain joins TRBV28 and TRBJ1-4, with TRBD1 matching over 8 bases. Germline-derived CDR1 and CDR2 are MDHEN and SYDVKM. The junction had 10 bases not matched to a gene; V was cut back by 5 bases and J by 5 bases. The CDR3 has 16 amino acids.

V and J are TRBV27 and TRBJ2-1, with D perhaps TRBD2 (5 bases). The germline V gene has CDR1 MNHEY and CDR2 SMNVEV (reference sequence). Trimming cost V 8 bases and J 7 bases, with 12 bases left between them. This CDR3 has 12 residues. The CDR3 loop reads CASGELANEQFF. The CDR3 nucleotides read TGTGCCAGCGGGGAGCTTGCGAATGAGCAGTTCTTC.

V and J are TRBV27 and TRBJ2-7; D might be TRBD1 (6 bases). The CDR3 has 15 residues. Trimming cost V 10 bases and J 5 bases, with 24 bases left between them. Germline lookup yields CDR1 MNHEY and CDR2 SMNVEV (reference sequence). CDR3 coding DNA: TGTGCCACCCAACGCCGAACAGGGTTAGGAAACGAGCAGTACTTC. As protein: CATQRRTGLGNEQYF.

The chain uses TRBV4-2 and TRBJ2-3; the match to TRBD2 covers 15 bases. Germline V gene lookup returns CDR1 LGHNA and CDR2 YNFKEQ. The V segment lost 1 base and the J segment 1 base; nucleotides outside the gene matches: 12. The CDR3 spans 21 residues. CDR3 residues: CASSQVDYGGLAGGGTDTQYF. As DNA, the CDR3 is TGTGCCAGCAGCCAAGTTGATTATGGTGGACTAGCGGGGGGGGGCACAGATACGCAGTATTTT.

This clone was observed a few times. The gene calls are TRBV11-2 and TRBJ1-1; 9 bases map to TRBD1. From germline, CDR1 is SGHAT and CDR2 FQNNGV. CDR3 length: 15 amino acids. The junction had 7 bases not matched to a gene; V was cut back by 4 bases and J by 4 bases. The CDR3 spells CASSSWGQGFTEAFF. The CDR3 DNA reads TGTGCCAGCAGCTCTTGGGGACAGGGATTCACTGAAGCTTTCTTT.

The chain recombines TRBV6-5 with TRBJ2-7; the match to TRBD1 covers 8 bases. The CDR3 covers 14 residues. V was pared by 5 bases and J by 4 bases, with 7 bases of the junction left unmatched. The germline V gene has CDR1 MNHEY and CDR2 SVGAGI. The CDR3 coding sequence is TGTGCCAGCAGTCTACAGGGGGAAAGATACGAGCAGTACTTC. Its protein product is CASSLQGERYEQYF.

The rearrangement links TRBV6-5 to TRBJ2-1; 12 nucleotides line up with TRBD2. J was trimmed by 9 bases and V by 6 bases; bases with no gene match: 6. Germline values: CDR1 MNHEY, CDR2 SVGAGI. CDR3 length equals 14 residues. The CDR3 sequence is CASSRLAGEVEQFF. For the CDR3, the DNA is TGTGCCAGCAGCCGACTAGCGGGAGAGGTTGAGCAGTTCTTC.

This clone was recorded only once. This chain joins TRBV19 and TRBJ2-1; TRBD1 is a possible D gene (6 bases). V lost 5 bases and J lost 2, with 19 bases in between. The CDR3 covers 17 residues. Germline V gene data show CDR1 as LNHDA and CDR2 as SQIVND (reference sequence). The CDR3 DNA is TGTGCCAGTAGTCTTTGGGGACACCTCTTACCCTACAATGAGCAGTTCTTC. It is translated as CASSLWGHLLPYNEQFF.

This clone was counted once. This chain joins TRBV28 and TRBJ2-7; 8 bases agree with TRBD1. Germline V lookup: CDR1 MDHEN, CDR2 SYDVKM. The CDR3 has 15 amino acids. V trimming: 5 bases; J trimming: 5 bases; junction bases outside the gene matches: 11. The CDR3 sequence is CASSVPGQGMDEQYF. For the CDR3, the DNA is TGTGCCAGCAGTGTTCCAGGACAGGGAATGGACGAGCAGTACTTC. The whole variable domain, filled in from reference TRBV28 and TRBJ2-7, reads DVKVTQSSRYLVKRTGEKVFLECVQDMDHENMFWYRQDPGLGLRLIYFSYDVKMKEKGDIPEGYSVSREKKERFSLILESASTNQTSMYLCASSVPGQGMDEQYFGPGTRLTVT.

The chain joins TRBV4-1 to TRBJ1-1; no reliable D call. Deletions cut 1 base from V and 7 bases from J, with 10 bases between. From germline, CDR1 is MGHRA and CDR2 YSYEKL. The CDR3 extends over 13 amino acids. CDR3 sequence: CASSQVGSLEAFF. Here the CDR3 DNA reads TGCGCCAGCAGCCAAGTGGGCAGCCTTGAAGCTTTCTTT.

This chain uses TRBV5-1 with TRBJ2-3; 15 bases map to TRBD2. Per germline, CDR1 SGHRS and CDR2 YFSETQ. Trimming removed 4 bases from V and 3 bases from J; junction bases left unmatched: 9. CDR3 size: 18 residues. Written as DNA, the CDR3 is TGCGCCAGCAGCGGGGGACTAGCGGGAGGAGGGCGAACAGATACGCAGTATTTT. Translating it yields CASSGGLAGGGRTDTQYF.

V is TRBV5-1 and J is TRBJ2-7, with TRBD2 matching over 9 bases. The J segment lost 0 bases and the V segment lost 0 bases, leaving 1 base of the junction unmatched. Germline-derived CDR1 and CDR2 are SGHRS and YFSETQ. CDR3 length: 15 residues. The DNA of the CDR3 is TGCGCCAGCAGCTTGGGTAGCGGGAGCTCCTACGAGCAGTACTTC. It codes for CASSLGSGSSYEQYF.

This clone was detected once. CDR3 amino acids: CASSEGTSGRFYNEQFF. In DNA, the CDR3 is TGTGCCAGCAGCGAGGGGACTAGCGGGAGATTTTACAATGAGCAGTTCTTC. This chain joins TRBV9 and TRBJ2-1, with TRBD2 matching over 14 bases. CDR1 and CDR2 from the germline V gene are SGDLS and YYNGEE. Trimming at V came to 3 bases and at J to 4 bases, leaving 6 bases not matched to a gene. There are 17 residues in the CDR3.